These T cell receptor beta chains were read from a single sample in a study of blood T cell repertoires in COVID-19. Only in-frame clones appear in the TCRdb table, and some are missing; sequencing was by immunoSEQ multiplex PCR. The sample holds around 320,000 clones, 88% seen once. Source material: peripheral blood. Receptor source: a woman in her 30s who had recovered from COVID-19. The CDR3 runs from the conserved cysteine through the conserved F or W. D genes are given only for firm matches. Clone size is shown for a subset of rows, as once, few, many or a class of expanded clone.

V gene: TRBV5-1
J gene: TRBJ1-6
D gene: -
clone size: -
CDR3 DNA: TGCGCCAGCGGGGAGGGACCGGGACATTCACCCCTCCACTTT
CDR3 protein: CASGEGPGHSPLHF

V gene: TRBV7-2
J gene: TRBJ2-1
D gene: TRBD1
clone size: -
CDR3 DNA: TGTGCCAGCAGTCGACAGGGGACTGGGGAGCAGTTCTTC
CDR3 protein: CASSRQGTGEQFF

V gene: TRBV9
J gene: TRBJ2-2
D gene: -
clone size: -
CDR3 DNA: TGTGCCAGCAGCGTCCCCAGGGAGGTATCGAACACCGGGGAGCTGTTTTTT
CDR3 protein: CASSVPREVSNTGELFF

V gene: TRBV4-3
J gene: TRBJ2-7
D gene: -
clone size: -
CDR3 DNA: TGCGCCAGCAGCCAAGACGGGAAATCCTACGAGCAGTACTTC
CDR3 protein: CASSQDGKSYEQYF

V gene: TRBV7-3
J gene: TRBJ2-5
D gene: TRBD2
clone size: -
CDR3 DNA: TGTGCCAGCAGCTTAGAGGCGGGGGAGGGGCCGGAGACCCAGTACTTC
CDR3 protein: CASSLEAGEGPETQYF

V gene: TRBV1
J gene: TRBJ1-1
D gene: -
clone size: few
CDR3 DNA: TGCACCAGCAGCCGAATCGACAGGGGAAACACTGAAGCTTTCTTT
CDR3 protein: CTSSRIDRGNTEAFF

V gene: TRBV7-2
J gene: TRBJ1-2
D gene: -
clone size: -
CDR3 DNA: TGTGCCAGCAGCTTAACGAGCCGCTATGGCTACACCTTC
CDR3 protein: CASSLTSRYGYTF

V gene: TRBV12-5
J gene: TRBJ1-2
D gene: -
clone size: -
CDR3 DNA: TGTGCTAGTTCGCGGGGGTCGGATGGCTACACCTTC
CDR3 protein: CASSRGSDGYTF

V gene: TRBV28
J gene: TRBJ2-1
D gene: -
clone size: -
CDR3 DNA: TGTGCCAGCAGTTTACCCATCAGTGAGCAGTTCTTC
CDR3 protein: CASSLPISEQFF

V gene: TRBV2
J gene: TRBJ1-6
D gene: -
clone size: -
CDR3 DNA: TGTGCCAGCGGGGGGGAGGAAGGATCACCCCTCCACTTT
CDR3 protein: CASGGEEGSPLHF

V gene: TRBV6-6
J gene: TRBJ1-4
D gene: -
clone size: -
CDR3 DNA: TGTGCCAGCAGTTACAAAGGCGTAGAGGATGAAAAACTGTTTTTT
CDR3 protein: CASSYKGVEDEKLFF

V gene: TRBV7-8
J gene: TRBJ2-7
D gene: -
clone size: -
CDR3 DNA: TGTGCCAGCAGCTTAGGGCCAGGGCGGTACGAGCAGTACTTC
CDR3 protein: CASSLGPGRYEQYF

V gene: TRBV28
J gene: TRBJ1-1
D gene: -
clone size: -
CDR3 DNA: TGTGCCATCTACAACACAGGGTCGACTGAAGCTTTCTTT
CDR3 protein: CAIYNTGSTEAFF

V gene: TRBV4-2
J gene: TRBJ2-5
D gene: TRBD1
clone size: -
CDR3 DNA: TGTGCCAGCAGACCAGGGGGCGAACGGGAGACCCAGTACTTC
CDR3 protein: CASRPGGERETQYF

V gene: TRBV19
J gene: TRBJ2-1
D gene: TRBD2
clone size: once
CDR3 DNA: TGTGCCAGTAGTGGCTATCTAGCGGGGGATAGGGATGAGCAGTTCTTC
CDR3 protein: CASSGYLAGDRDEQFF

V gene: TRBV7-9
J gene: TRBJ1-1
D gene: -
clone size: -
CDR3 DNA: TGTGCCAGCAGCTCGGGGACTCCTTTCGAGGGTGAAGCTTTCTTT
CDR3 protein: CASSSGTPFEGEAFF

V gene: TRBV28
J gene: TRBJ1-1
D gene: -
clone size: -
CDR3 DNA: TGTGCCAGCAGTTGGGAGGTGGCTGAAGCTTTCTTT
CDR3 protein: CASSWEVAEAFF

V gene: TRBV6-2/TRBV6-3
J gene: TRBJ2-5
D gene: -
clone size: -
CDR3 DNA: TGTGCCAGCAGTTTCACAGGGGAGGCGGGGTCCCAGTACTTC
CDR3 protein: CASSFTGEAGSQYF

V gene: TRBV6-2/TRBV6-3
J gene: TRBJ2-7
D gene: -
clone size: -
CDR3 DNA: TGTGCCAGCAGTTACGGGGCTGGGCAGTACTTC
CDR3 protein: CASSYGAGQYF

V gene: TRBV10-3
J gene: TRBJ1-2
D gene: TRBD1
clone size: -
CDR3 DNA: TGTGCCATCAGCGGACAGGGCTATGGCTACACCTTC
CDR3 protein: CAISGQGYGYTF

V gene: TRBV4-3
J gene: TRBJ1-2
D gene: TRBD1
clone size: -
CDR3 DNA: TGCGCCAGCAGCCAAGAGACGGGGACAGTCGTAGCCTATGGCTACACCTTC
CDR3 protein: CASSQETGTVVAYGYTF

V gene: TRBV5-1
J gene: TRBJ1-1
D gene: TRBD1
clone size: -
CDR3 DNA: TGCGCCAGCAGCTCCACGACCGGGACAGGGATAGCTTTCTTT
CDR3 protein: CASSSTTGTGIAFF

V gene: TRBV6-6
J gene: TRBJ2-5
D gene: TRBD1
clone size: -
CDR3 DNA: TGTGCCAGCATCCCAGGGACAGTCCAAGAGACCCAGTACTTC
CDR3 protein: CASIPGTVQETQYF

V gene: TRBV14
J gene: TRBJ2-1
D gene: -
clone size: -
CDR3 DNA: TGTGCCAGCAGCCCGACCGGGACACTCTACAATGAGCAGTTCTTC
CDR3 protein: CASSPTGTLYNEQFF

V gene: TRBV19
J gene: TRBJ1-2
D gene: TRBD1
clone size: -
CDR3 DNA: TGTGCCAGTAGTATATCTACAGGGGCTCGGAACTATGGCTACACCTTC
CDR3 protein: CASSISTGARNYGYTF

V gene: TRBV11-2
J gene: TRBJ1-6
D gene: -
clone size: -
CDR3 DNA: TGTGCCAGCAGCTTAGTGATTACTGGCTCCTATAATTCACCCCTCCACTTT
CDR3 protein: CASSLVITGSYNSPLHF